This T cell receptor (beta chain) originates from a study of control samples from healthy donors and cancer patients. The CDR3 contains 11 residues. Between the trimmed V and J ends, which lost 8 bases and 4 bases, there was a span of 8 bases. Germline CDR1 is LGHDT and CDR2 is YNNKEL (reference sequence). Assay: immunoSEQ multiplex PCR; the TCRdb copy retains only in-frame clones and omits some. The data hold roughly 150,000 clones, with almost 90% observed a single time. The clonotype was recovered from a man aged 18 to 30 in good health. The specimen was blood. The V call is TRBV3-1 (or the pseudogene TRBV3-2), the J call TRBJ1-1; a possible D gene is TRBD1 (6 bases). CDR3 nucleotide sequence: TGTGCCAGCGTACAGGGCACTGAAGCTTTCTTT. This codes for CASVQGTEAFF.